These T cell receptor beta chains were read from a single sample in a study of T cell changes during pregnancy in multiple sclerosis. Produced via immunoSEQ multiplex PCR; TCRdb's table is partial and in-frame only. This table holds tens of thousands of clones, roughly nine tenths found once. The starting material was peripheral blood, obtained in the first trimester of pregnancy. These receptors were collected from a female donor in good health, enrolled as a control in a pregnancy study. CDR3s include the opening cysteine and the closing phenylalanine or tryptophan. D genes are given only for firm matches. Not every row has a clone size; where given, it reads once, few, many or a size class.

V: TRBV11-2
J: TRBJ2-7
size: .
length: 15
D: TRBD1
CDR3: CASSLGRTGFYEQYF
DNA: TGTGCCAGCAGCTTAGGTCGGACAGGGTTCTACGAGCAGTACTTC

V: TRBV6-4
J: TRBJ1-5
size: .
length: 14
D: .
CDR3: CASSDSADNQPQHF
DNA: TGTGCCAGCAGTGACTCGGCCGACAATCAGCCCCAGCATTTT

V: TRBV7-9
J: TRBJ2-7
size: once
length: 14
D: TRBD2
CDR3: CASSPGLAGYEQYF
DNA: TGTGCCAGCAGCCCCGGACTAGCGGGATACGAGCAGTACTTC

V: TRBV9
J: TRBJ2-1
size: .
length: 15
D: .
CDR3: CASSLRGQRHNEQFF
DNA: TGTGCCAGCAGCCTCCGAGGGCAGAGGCATAATGAGCAGTTCTTC

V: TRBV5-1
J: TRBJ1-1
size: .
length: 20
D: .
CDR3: CASSPWVPRTVKHGNTEAFF
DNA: TGCGCCAGCAGCCCCTGGGTACCACGGACAGTAAAACATGGGAACACTGAAGCTTTCTTT

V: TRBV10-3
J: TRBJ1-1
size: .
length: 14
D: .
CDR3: CAISGQTGNTEAFF
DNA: TGTGCCATCAGTGGTCAGACAGGGAACACTGAAGCTTTCTTT

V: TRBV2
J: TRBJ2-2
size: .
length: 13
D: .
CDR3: CASSVTGFGELFF
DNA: TGTGCCAGCAGTGTTACAGGGTTCGGGGAGCTGTTTTTT

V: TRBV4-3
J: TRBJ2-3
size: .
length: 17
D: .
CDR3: CASSQDSTSAPADTQYF
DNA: TGCGCCAGCAGCCAAGATAGTACGAGCGCACCGGCAGATACGCAGTATTTT

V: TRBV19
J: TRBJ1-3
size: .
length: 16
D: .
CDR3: CASSIGAPAPGNTIYF
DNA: TGTGCCAGTAGTATAGGGGCACCAGCTCCTGGAAACACCATATATTTT

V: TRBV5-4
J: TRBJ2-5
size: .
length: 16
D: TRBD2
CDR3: CASRPGLAGSGETQYF
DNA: TGTGCCAGCAGACCGGGACTAGCGGGGTCGGGGGAGACCCAGTACTTC

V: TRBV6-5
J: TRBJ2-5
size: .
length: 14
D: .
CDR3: CASSYPGHQGEQYF
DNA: TGTGCCAGCAGTTACCCGGGACACCAAGGGGAGCAGTACTTC

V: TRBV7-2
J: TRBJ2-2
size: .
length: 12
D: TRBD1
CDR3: CGDRSNTGELFF
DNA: TGCGGGGACAGATCGAACACCGGGGAGCTGTTTTTT

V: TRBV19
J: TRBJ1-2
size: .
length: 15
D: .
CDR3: CASLTSAGANYGYTF
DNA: TGTGCCAGCCTAACTAGTGCGGGGGCGAACTATGGCTACACCTTC

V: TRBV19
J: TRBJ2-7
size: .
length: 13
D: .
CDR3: CASSRGRSYEQYF
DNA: TGTGCCAGTAGTAGGGGGCGATCCTACGAGCAGTACTTC

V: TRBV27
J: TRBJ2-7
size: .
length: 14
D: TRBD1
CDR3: CASGPGGGPYEQYF
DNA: TGTGCCAGCGGACCAGGGGGTGGCCCCTACGAGCAGTACTTC

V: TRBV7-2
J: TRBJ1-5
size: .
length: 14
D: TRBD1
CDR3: CASSLGQGNQPQHF
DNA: TGTGCCAGCAGCTTAGGACAGGGGAATCAGCCCCAGCATTTT

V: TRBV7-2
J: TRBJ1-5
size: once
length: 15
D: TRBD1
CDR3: CASSYDRGRNQPQHF
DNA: TGTGCCAGCAGCTACGACAGGGGGAGGAATCAGCCCCAGCATTTT